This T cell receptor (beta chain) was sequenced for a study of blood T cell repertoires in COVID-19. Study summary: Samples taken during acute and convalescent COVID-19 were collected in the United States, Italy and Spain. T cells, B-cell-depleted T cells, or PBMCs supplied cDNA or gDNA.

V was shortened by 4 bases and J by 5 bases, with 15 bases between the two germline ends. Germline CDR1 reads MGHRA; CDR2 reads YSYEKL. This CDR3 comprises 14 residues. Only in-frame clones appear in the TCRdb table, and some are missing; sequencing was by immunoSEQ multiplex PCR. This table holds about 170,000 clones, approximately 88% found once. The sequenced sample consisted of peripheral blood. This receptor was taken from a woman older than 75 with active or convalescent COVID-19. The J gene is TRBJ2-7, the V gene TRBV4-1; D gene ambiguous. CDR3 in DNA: TGCGCCAGCAGCCCACGGTCCCTCCAGGACGAGCAGTACTTC. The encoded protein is CASSPRSLQDEQYF.